This is a list of T cell receptor beta chains from one sample in a study of Graves' ophthalmopathy and Graves' hyperthyroidism. TCRdb used MiXCR to reprocess the multiplex PCR reads, holding one entry per CDR3 protein. Of over a million distinct CDR3 sequences in the sample, approximately 35% were seen once. Input material: peripheral blood or thyroid tissue (not recorded which). These receptor sequences come from an adult man with Graves' hyperthyroidism. Both conserved end residues are trimmed from each CDR3.

>TRBJ2-7|TRBV7-9|15
ASSLGLTRQGSNEQY
>TRBJ1-6|TRBV5-1|14
ASSFPGTGGDSPLH
>TRBJ1-5|TRBV2|13
ASSWGGQSDQPQH
>TRBJ1-6|TRBV7-2|15
ASSSDRAGSYNSPLH
>TRBJ2-2|TRBV19|14
ASSIRPGTGAGELF
>TRBJ1-4|TRBV2|13
ASTRLGQPNEKLF
>TRBJ2-5|TRBV20-1|10
SARWLKETQY
>TRBJ1-3|TRBV2|13
ASRAGQFSGNTIY
>TRBJ1-1|TRBV7-2|13
ASSLESGSSTEAF
>TRBJ1-2|TRBV7-2|13
ASSLQGEERYGYT
>TRBJ1-2|TRBV4-2|15
ASSQVEGTDRSYGYT
>TRBJ2-6|TRBV19|11
ALSTAGANVLT
>TRBJ1-5|TRBV9|13
ASSTTGARNQPQH
>TRBJ2-7|TRBV10-3|16
AISEGSAGPGQGYEQY
>TRBJ2-7|TRBV7-9|12
ASSFGDRPSEQY
>TRBJ2-7|TRBV11-1|10
ASRGASYEQY
>TRBJ2-7|TRBV12-3/TRBV12-4|13
ASSLSLAGGWEQY
>TRBJ1-5|TRBV15|11
ATSGVGGQPQH
>TRBJ2-6|TRBV5-1|16
ASSLAAGALSGANVLT
>TRBJ1-5|TRBV19|15
ASSTFRDRARNQPQH
>TRBJ1-5|TRBV24-1|13
AASDRFSPLQPQH
>TRBJ2-7|TRBV29-1|11
SVERGSRYEQY
>TRBJ2-5|TRBV7-9|15
ASSPDASGGGVGTQY
>TRBJ1-5|TRBV7-3|13
ASSQEDRAGEPQH
>TRBJ2-7|TRBV7-7|15
ASSRNVGGLSSYEQY
>TRBJ1-5|TRBV6-5|11
ASSLTPRQPQH
>TRBJ2-5|TRBV5-6|13
ASSFSDRGRETQY
>TRBJ1-3|TRBV19|11
ASTWTAGNTIY
>TRBJ2-3|TRBV20-1|10
SASARTDTQY
>TRBJ1-5|TRBV10-3|16
AILSPAGQGPLDQPQH
>TRBJ1-2|TRBV7-2|15
ASSLGQGAYVDYGYT
>TRBJ2-3|TRBV19|11
ASSSGFGDTQY
>TRBJ1-2|TRBV9|14
ASSGLRTAQGYGYT
>TRBJ1-2|TRBV20-1|12
SASGQGTTIGYT
>TRBJ1-4|TRBV5-4|16
ASSLAGEGARTNEKLF
>TRBJ1-6|TRBV10-3|12
ASSVLAANSPLH
>TRBJ1-2|TRBV5-5|11
ASSLDGHYGYT
>TRBJ2-5|TRBV2|11
ASSSHFQETQY
>TRBJ1-2|TRBV7-9|10
ASSKLAGGNT
>TRBJ2-7|TRBV28|9
AIRRGREQY
>TRBJ2-7|TRBV20-1|14
SARGGRIVSSYEQY
>TRBJ2-7|TRBV7-2|12
ACSPRRYGYEQY
>TRBJ1-1|TRBV14|11
ASQTLQNTEAF
>TRBJ2-7|TRBV10-3|9
APLGPYEQY
>TRBJ1-1|TRBV29-1|14
SVEIVWGQLNTEAF
>TRBJ2-2|TRBV15|17
ATSRPNGGRGGAPGELF
>TRBJ2-7|TRBV2|11
ASTRPRGGEQY
>TRBJ1-1|TRBV20-1|10
SAERTNTEAF